This T cell receptor beta chain was captured by sequencing in a study of OX40 agonist ivuxolimab in advanced cancers. Background on the whole study: The costimulatory receptor OX40 (CD134) was targeted by ivuxolimab, a fully human IgG2 agonistic monoclonal antibody. Intravenous ivuxolimab was administered to patients every 2 weeks at six dose levels: 0.01, 0.1, 0.3, 1.5, 3 and 10 mg/kg. Among the 52 dose-escalation patients, about 20 had hepatocellular carcinoma, roughly 15 melanoma, 9 renal cell carcinoma and 9 head and neck cancer. In the dose-escalation cohort, 75% to 85% of patients were male, and the mean age was 60 years with a range of roughly 23 to 79. Patients were allowed to have had prior anti-PD-1, anti-PD-L1 or anti-CTLA-4 therapy, and roughly 40% of the dose-escalation patients had been treated with checkpoint inhibitors. Three dose-escalation patients achieved partial responses, one with hepatocellular carcinoma and two with cutaneous melanoma. The purpose of peripheral TCRbeta sequencing was to test whether ivuxolimab changed TCR sequence diversity and led to clonal T-cell expansion. The paper covers the monotherapy dose-escalation part of the phase I ivuxolimab trial, which included N of about 56 patients.

Patients with a history of autoimmune disease or receiving systemic immunosuppression were excluded from the trial. Peripheral blood for TCR sequencing was collected from all dose cohorts at baseline, on cycle 4 day 1, and on cycle 7 day 1. The samples were taken from a phase I, first-in-human, multicenter, open-label dose-escalation trial of ivuxolimab. Adults with locally advanced or metastatic melanoma, renal cell, hepatocellular, or head and neck squamous cell carcinoma were enrolled in the trial. Before TCR sequencing, CD4+ and CD8+ T cells were separately sorted from peripheral blood. Worth noting for this clone: Which antigen it targets is not known. There are no base qualities to consult, and no much larger clone falls within one base.

At the junction V is shortened by 5 bases and J by 8 bases, with 19 bases in between. The germline V gene yields SNHLY for CDR1 and FYNNEI for CDR2. The CDR3 spans 15 residues, from the cysteine through the phenylalanine. This entry keeps only the CDR3 DNA: 45 bases, framed from base 1. Genomic DNA was isolated from the sorted cells so that the TCRbeta CDR3 region could be sequenced. The immunoSEQ Assay was used to sequence the TCRbeta CDR3 regions. TCRdb stores this immuneACCESS table with in-frame sequences only. Part of the clones is absent; in the studies checked, under half of the shortfall reflects unresolved V genes, and no reason is known for the rest. This sample has tens of thousands of clones in its table, and 89% of those were observed once. The ten largest clones add up to approximately 0.38% of the sample. The research as a whole found: Low levels of normalized T-cell clonal expansion were also seen in some patients who did not respond. After ivuxolimab, CD8+ T cells had more expanded clones than CD4+ T cells on average. At doses from 0.1 to 3.0 mg/kg, clonal expansion was seen in both CD4+ and CD8+ blood T cells between baseline and week 6. Antigen specificity was not determined for the clonally expanded peripheral T cells. In partial responders in the 0.1-3.0 mg/kg groups, normalized peripheral clonal expansion was found to be among the lowest, especially among CD8+ T cells.

The clonotype was recovered from an adult with an advanced solid tumor such as melanoma, head and neck, liver or kidney cancer. The chain is made from TRBV2 and TRBJ2-1, with the D call perhaps TRBD1 or TRBD2, each one matching 5 bases. Sequences were derived from CD4+ or CD8+ T cells sorted from blood, sampled in a trial of the OX40 agonist ivuxolimab. CDR3 sequence: CASSFQGAVGDEQFF. The DNA sequence is TGTGCCAGCAGTTTCCAGGGCGCTGTCGGGGATGAGCAGTTCTTC.